A selection of T cell receptor beta chains follows, all from one sample in a study of blood T cell repertoires in COVID-19. This table comes from immunoSEQ multiplex PCR, and its TCRdb copy is limited to in-frame clones, with some not included. The table includes under 170,000 clones, around 90% detected once. The sample comprised peripheral blood. These receptors were obtained from a woman aged 55-70 years with active or convalescent COVID-19. Both conserved end residues are part of each CDR3. Fields, in order: D gene, clone size, V gene, J gene, CDR3 DNA, CDR3 protein. A D gene is named only where the DNA matches it firmly. For some rows the clone size is stated as once, few or many, or as a class when expanded; others skip it.

TRBD1	.	TRBV5-6	TRBJ2-2	TGTGCCAGCAGCTCGACAGGGAGAGGTGGCACCGGGGAGCTGTTTTTT	CASSSTGRGGTGELFF
TRBD2	.	TRBV4-3	TRBJ2-3	TGCGCCAGCAGCCAAGATCGAGCGGGGGGGCCAGATACGCAGTATTTT	CASSQDRAGGPDTQYF
TRBD2	once	TRBV7-6	TRBJ2-1	TGTGCCAGCAGCTTAGAGTTAGCGGGGGGTTACAATGAGCAGTTCTTC	CASSLELAGGYNEQFF
.	.	TRBV14	TRBJ2-1	TGTGCCAGCAGCCCCAGACATAGCTCCTACAATGAGCAGTTCTTC	CASSPRHSSYNEQFF
TRBD1	.	TRBV4-1	TRBJ1-1	TGCGCCAGCAGCCGAGACAGGGCGGGGGCTTTCTTT	CASSRDRAGAFF
.	.	TRBV6-5	TRBJ1-2	TGTGCCAGCAGTTACAAAATACACAGTAACTATGGCTACACCTTC	CASSYKIHSNYGYTF
TRBD2	many	TRBV7-3	TRBJ2-7	TGTGCCAGCAGCTTAATAGCGGGTACCTACTACGAGCAGTACTTC	CASSLIAGTYYEQYF
TRBD1	.	TRBV11-2	TRBJ2-5	TGTGCCAGCAGCTCCGGGACAGGGTTCGGAGAGACCCAGTACTTC	CASSSGTGFGETQYF
TRBD1	.	TRBV18	TRBJ2-2	TGTGCCAGCTCACCCGGACAGGGAGTCGCCGGGGAGCTGTTTTTT	CASSPGQGVAGELFF
TRBD1	few	TRBV30	TRBJ2-2	TGTGCCTGGAGTTACGGACAGGGTAACACCGGGGAGCTGTTTTTT	CAWSYGQGNTGELFF
TRBD1	.	TRBV7-3	TRBJ1-6	TGTGCCAGCAGCTCCAAGGACAGGGGGCATTCACCCCTCCACTTT	CASSSKDRGHSPLHF
.	.	TRBV4-3	TRBJ1-1	TGCGCCAGCAGCCAAGTAATATCCCCGCAGTCCACGAACACTGAAGCTTTCTTT	CASSQVISPQSTNTEAFF
.	.	TRBV7-2	TRBJ2-2	TGTGCCAGCAGCTTAGCCCAGGGGAACACCGGGGAGCTGTTTTTT	CASSLAQGNTGELFF
TRBD2	.	TRBV6-5	TRBJ2-5	TGTGCCAGCACCAAGAGCGGGGGGAGTCGAGAGACCCAGTACTTC	CASTKSGGSRETQYF
.	.	TRBV18	TRBJ2-1	TGTGCCAGCTCCCCTTCCTACCTGGACAGCAATGAGCAGTTCTTC	CASSPSYLDSNEQFF
.	.	TRBV12-5	TRBJ2-7	TGTGCTAGTGGTTTGGGACAGCTATCCTACGAGCAGTACTTC	CASGLGQLSYEQYF
.	.	TRBV7-3	TRBJ2-1	TGTGCCAGCTGCTTAGCGGTCGGGATGGATGAGCAGTTCTTC	CASCLAVGMDEQFF
TRBD2	.	TRBV19	TRBJ2-3	TGTGCCAGTAGTCCCGGGGGGGCGCGCACAGATACGCAGTATTTT	CASSPGGARTDTQYF
TRBD1	.	TRBV4-3	TRBJ1-2	TGCGCCAGCAGCCAAGTGGACAGGGGGCTCTATGGCTACACCTTC	CASSQVDRGLYGYTF
.	.	TRBV6-5	TRBJ2-3	TGTGCCAGCAGGCTAGGAGGCGATACGCAGTATTTT	CASRLGGDTQYF
.	.	TRBV30	TRBJ2-7	TGTGCCTGGGACCCCCAGGGCTACGAGCAGTACTTC	CAWDPQGYEQYF
.	.	TRBV7-2	TRBJ2-7	TGTGCCAGCAGCTTAGCCGACAGGCCCTACGAGCAGTACTTC	CASSLADRPYEQYF
.	.	TRBV18	TRBJ2-5	TGTGCCAGCTCACCACAGCGGAGCCTGCAAGAGACCCAGTACTTC	CASSPQRSLQETQYF
.	few	TRBV10-3	TRBJ1-1	TGTGCCATCAGCGGCGAGGGATCAGCTTTCTTT	CAISGEGSAFF
TRBD2	once	TRBV5-1	TRBJ2-1	TGCGCCAGCAGCTTGGGACTAGCTCCCTACAATGAGCAGTTCTTC	CASSLGLAPYNEQFF
.	.	TRBV7-3	TRBJ1-6	TGTGCCAGCAGCCAAGCCCCGGGCGGGAATTCACCCCTCCACTTT	CASSQAPGGNSPLHF
TRBD1	once	TRBV28	TRBJ2-7	TGTGCCAGCAACCCACCGGGACAGGGGCCCGAGCAGTACTTC	CASNPPGQGPEQYF
.	.	TRBV19	TRBJ1-1	TGTGCCAGTAGTATGAGCCTGAACACTGAAGCTTTCTTT	CASSMSLNTEAFF
TRBD1	.	TRBV5-6	TRBJ2-3	TGTGCCAGCAGCTTGGTGACAGGGGGCCCAGATACGCAGTATTTT	CASSLVTGGPDTQYF
TRBD1	once	TRBV9	TRBJ1-1	TGTGCCAGCAGCGCCCACAGGGGGAGGACTGAAGCTTTCTTT	CASSAHRGRTEAFF
.	few	TRBV7-8	TRBJ2-7	TGTGCCAGCAGCTTTCAAGCGGTAATCCCCTACGAGCAGTACTTC	CASSFQAVIPYEQYF
.	once	TRBV12-3/TRBV12-4	TRBJ2-7	TGTGCCAGCAGTCCCAGGGGATCCTCCGCGCAGTACTTC	CASSPRGSSAQYF
TRBD2	few	TRBV2	TRBJ2-2	TGTGCCAGCAGTGATCGACTAGCCACCGGGGAGCTGTTTTTT	CASSDRLATGELFF
TRBD1	once	TRBV2	TRBJ1-4	TGTGCCAGCAGCGACAGGGTACCTAATGAAAAACTGTTTTTT	CASSDRVPNEKLFF
.	.	TRBV11-3	TRBJ2-1	TGTGCCAGCAGCTTAGCTGGGGACACCGTCTGGGACAATGAGCAGTTCTTC	CASSLAGDTVWDNEQFF
.	few	TRBV7-2	TRBJ1-3	TGTGCCAGCAGCTTAAGCACAGTCGGTGGAAACACCATATATTTT	CASSLSTVGGNTIYF
.	.	TRBV4-1	TRBJ1-1	TGCGCCAGCAGGGGACACTTGAACACTGAAGCTTTCTTT	CASRGHLNTEAFF
.	.	TRBV9	TRBJ1-2	TGTGCCAGCAGCGAGCAGGGGCTCTATGGCTACACCTTC	CASSEQGLYGYTF
.	.	TRBV19	TRBJ1-5	TGTGCCAGTAACAAGGACGGACTTAGCAATCAGCCCCAGCATTTT	CASNKDGLSNQPQHF
TRBD1	.	TRBV5-3	TRBJ1-2	TGTGCCGAGAACTTAAGGGGCAGGGGGAGGTATGGCTACACCTTC	CAENLRGRGRYGYTF
TRBD1	once	TRBV7-2	TRBJ1-2	TGTGCCAGCAGGAATCAGGGGGCTGCCTATGGCTACACCTTC	CASRNQGAAYGYTF
.	few	TRBV7-2	TRBJ2-2	TGTGCCAGCAGCTTACAGGGTAGCACCGGGGAGCTGTTTTTT	CASSLQGSTGELFF
.	.	TRBV14	TRBJ2-7	TGTGCCAGCAGCCGGTGGGACTCAACCTACGAGCAGTACTTC	CASSRWDSTYEQYF
TRBD1	.	TRBV3-1/TRBV3-2	TRBJ1-2	TGTGCCAGCAGCCAGAGACAGGGGGAGGGCTACACCTTC	CASSQRQGEGYTF
.	.	TRBV19	TRBJ1-1	TGTGCCAGTAGTATTGGCGGGGGAGGACGTACCACTGAAGCTTTCTTT	CASSIGGGGRTTEAFF
TRBD2	once	TRBV7-8	TRBJ2-1	TGTGCCAGCAGCTCAAGCGGGGGGGCGGGTGAGCAGTTCTTC	CASSSSGGAGEQFF
.	.	TRBV5-1	TRBJ2-7	TGCGCCAGCAGCTTGGATACGGGACAAAGTTACGAGCAGTACTTC	CASSLDTGQSYEQYF
.	.	TRBV9	TRBJ1-1	TGTGCCAGCAGCGTAGCTTCAGGGATGAACACTGAAGCTTTCTTT	CASSVASGMNTEAFF
TRBD1	.	TRBV2	TRBJ1-4	TGTGCCAGCAGCGTGGGACAGGCCCCCCCTGAAAAACTGTTTTTT	CASSVGQAPPEKLFF
TRBD1	.	TRBV13	TRBJ2-7	TGTGCCAGCAGCTTAGGGACAGGGGTACACGAGCAGTACTTC	CASSLGTGVHEQYF
.	.	TRBV7-2	TRBJ1-2	TGTGCCAGCACCTCAACAGGGTATGGAAACTATGGCTACACCTTC	CASTSTGYGNYGYTF
.	.	TRBV6-5	TRBJ1-6	TGTGCCAGCAGGTTGCAGGGTATTGGAAATTCACCCCTCCACTTT	CASRLQGIGNSPLHF
TRBD1	.	TRBV11-2	TRBJ1-2	TGTGCCAGCAGCTCAGGTGGGACAGGTGATAACTATGGCTACACCTTC	CASSSGGTGDNYGYTF